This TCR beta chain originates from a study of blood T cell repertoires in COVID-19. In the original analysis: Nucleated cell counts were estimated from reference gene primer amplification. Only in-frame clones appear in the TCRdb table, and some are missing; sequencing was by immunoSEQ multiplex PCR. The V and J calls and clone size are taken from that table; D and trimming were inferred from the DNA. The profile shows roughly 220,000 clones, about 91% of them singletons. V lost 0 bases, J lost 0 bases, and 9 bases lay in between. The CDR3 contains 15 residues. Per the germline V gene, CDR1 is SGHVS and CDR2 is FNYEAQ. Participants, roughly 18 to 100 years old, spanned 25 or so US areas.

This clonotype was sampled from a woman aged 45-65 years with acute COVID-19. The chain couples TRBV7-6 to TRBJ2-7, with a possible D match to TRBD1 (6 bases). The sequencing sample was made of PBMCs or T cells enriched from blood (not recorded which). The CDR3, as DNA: TGTGCCAGCAGCTTAGCGGGGGCGTCCTCCTACGAGCAGTACTTC. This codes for CASSLAGASSYEQYF.